This T cell receptor beta chain was documented in a study of shared clonotypes between healthy human individuals. The V gene lost 5 bases and the J gene lost 0 bases, with 21 bases spanning the gap. The CDR3 length is 17 residues. Germline V gives CDR1 SGHRS, CDR2 YFSETQ. Authors' methods: ImmunoSEQ supplied junction-only sequences lacking quality scores, so filtering was different. The protocol was immunoSEQ multiplex PCR, while the TCRdb copy is restricted to in-frame clones and leaves out a portion. That table furnishes V, J and clone size, whereas the DNA furnished D and trimming. The table includes roughly 2 million clones, 85% to 95% detected once. Regarding the study as a whole: Of the naive CD4 clonotypes, around 5.2% were shared across several donors. Richness estimates generally favored naive over memory subsets.

CD45RA+ naive and CD45RA-negative memory subsets were separated from CD4+ cells. Of note for this clone: Its antigen is still unknown.

The source material was naive CD4+ T cells sorted from blood. Specified subset: CD45RA+ positively selected. The chain has TRBV5-1 and TRBJ2-7; D is tentatively TRBD1 or TRBD2 (5 bases each). This receptor was identified in a man in his late teens or twenties in good health. The CDR3: CASSLRPGTLSSYEQYF. The DNA for the CDR3 is TGCGCCAGCAGTTTGAGACCCGGGACGCTGAGCTCCTACGAGCAGTACTTC.